This T cell receptor beta chain is drawn from a study of graft-versus-host responses after intestinal transplantation. Measured with immunoSEQ multiplex PCR; TCRdb has only the in-frame clones, and not every one. The sample records roughly 110,000 clones, roughly nine tenths being singletons. Points on this clone: The antigen is unknown.

This CDR3 is built from 12 residues. V was cut by 0 bases and J by 4 bases, with 4 bases left in between. Germline V gene sequence: CDR1 SGHNT, CDR2 YYREEE (reference sequence). The clonotype originates from a human donor who was the organ donor for an intestinal transplant. The chain joins TRBV5-4 to TRBJ1-2; unclear D gene. Sample: unstimulated CD4+ T cells sorted from spleen or lymph node cells, taken before transplant. The CDR3 bases are TGTGCCAGCAGCTTGGGCGCCTATGGCTACACCTTC. This encodes CASSLGAYGYTF.